This T cell receptor (beta chain) is drawn from a study of blood T cell repertoires in COVID-19. Across the study: The study drew acute and convalescent COVID-19 samples from the United States, Italy and Spain. T cells, B-cell-depleted T cells, or PBMCs provided the cDNA or gDNA that served as material.

Original methodology: Amplification of reference gene primers was used by the study to estimate nucleated cell counts. Libraries were prepared by immunoSEQ multiplex PCR; TCRdb keeps only in-frame clonotypes and omits some of them. The V and J calls and clone size are taken from that table; D and trimming were inferred from the DNA. The sample consists of tens of thousands of clones, roughly 85% of them appearing once. V was pared by 5 bases and J by 6 bases, with 16 bases between. Per germline, CDR1 GTSNPN and CDR2 SVGIG (reference sequence). The CDR3 sequence is 13 residues long. Sequenced sample: peripheral blood. The chain recombines TRBV30 with TRBJ1-1, with a weak D call TRBD1 (5 bases). The sequence was obtained from a human donor in a cohort sampled during active COVID-19. CDR3 residues: CAWGRKPTAEAFF. The CDR3 DNA reads as TGTGCCTGGGGGAGGAAGCCGACAGCTGAAGCTTTCTTT.